The 23 T cell receptor beta chains presented below share a single source sample, sequenced in a study of shared clonotypes between healthy human individuals. Produced via immunoSEQ multiplex PCR; TCRdb's table is partial and in-frame only. This table has about a million clones, roughly 77% appearing once. The material sequenced was memory CD4+ T cells from PBMCs. Described subset: CD45RA-negative fraction. These receptors all come from a young man in good health. Some clones in this sample may be carry-over from other donors' samples.

V gene TRBV6-6 combines with J gene TRBJ1-3; D may be TRBD1 (5 bases). CDR1 is MNHNY, CDR2 SVGAGI, per germline (reference sequence). The CDR3 spans 13 residues. V was cut by 8 bases and J by 0 bases, with 8 bases left in between. The DNA of the CDR3 is TGTGCCAGCGGGGCGGGCTCTGGAAACACCATATATTTT. As protein: CASGAGSGNTIYF.

This clone has a handful of counts. The chain carries TRBV5-1 and TRBJ2-1, with TRBD2 matching over 8 bases. Germline CDR1 and CDR2: SGHRS and YFSETQ. This CDR3 has 17 residues. V trimming: 4 bases; J trimming: 0 bases; junction bases outside the gene matches: 9. The CDR3: CASSPLAGQSSYNEQFF. The CDR3 region has the DNA TGCGCCAGCAGCCCTCTAGCGGGCCAGAGCTCCTACAATGAGCAGTTCTTC.

V usage is TRBV4-1 and J usage is TRBJ1-2; D may be TRBD1 (6 bases). Germline V CDR1 and CDR2: MGHRA, YSYEKL. The CDR3 loop spans 15 amino acids. V was clipped by 4 bases and J by 6 bases, with 18 bases between them. The CDR3 DNA follows: TGCGCCAGCAGCCGCCTCGGGGCAGGGGCGCATGGCTACACCTTC. It encodes CASSRLGAGAHGYTF.

The V call is TRBV5-6, the J call TRBJ2-7; the D gene is possibly TRBD2 (5 bases). The CDR3 has 14 amino acids. CDR1 and CDR2 from the germline V gene are SGHDT and YYEEEE. The V end was cut by 2 bases, the J end by 9 bases, with 18 bases between. CDR3 residues: CASSLGGPPLSQYF. The CDR3 DNA follows: TGTGCCAGCAGCTTAGGCGGGCCACCCTTGTCGCAGTACTTC. Full variable domain (remainder filled in from reference TRBV5-6 and TRBJ2-7): DAGVTQSPTHLIKTRGQQVTLRCSPKSGHDTVSWYQQALGQGPQFIFQYYEEEERQRGNFPDRFSGHQFPNYSSELNVNALLLGDSALYLCASSLGGPPLSQYFGPGTRLTVT.

This chain links TRBV9 with TRBJ2-1; 13 bases map to TRBD2. This CDR3 has 17 amino acids. With V trimmed by 3 bases and J by 10 bases, 13 bases remained unmatched. Germline V gene sequence: CDR1 SGDLS, CDR2 YYNGEE. CDR3 region: CASSEGTSGTSTMEQFF. Written as DNA, the CDR3 is TGTGCCAGCAGCGAGGGGACTAGCGGGACTTCTACAATGGAGCAGTTCTTC.

The chain is built from TRBV4-2 and TRBJ2-7, with D possibly matching TRBD1 (7 bases). V dropped 4 bases and J dropped 2 bases, with 21 bases sitting between them. The CDR3 totals 17 residues. Germline V gives CDR1 LGHNA, CDR2 YNFKEQ. As DNA, the CDR3 is TGTGCCAGCAGCCGCCGAGGGGGCGGGACTCAGGCCTACGAGCAGTACTTC. Translated: CASSRRGGGTQAYEQYF.

The rearrangement uses TRBV27 and TRBJ2-1, with 15 positions matching TRBD2. After removal of 3 bases from V and 4 bases from J, the junction contained 4 bases not matched to a gene. This CDR3 spans 17 amino acids. CDR1 is MNHEY and CDR2 is SMNVEV in the germline V gene (reference sequence). The CDR3 DNA is TGTGCCAGCAGTTTGGGGACTAGCGGGGGGCGGTACAATGAGCAGTTCTTC. This codes for CASSLGTSGGRYNEQFF.

This chain connects TRBV30 to TRBJ2-7; 8 nucleotides align to TRBD1. The CDR3 contains 17 residues. After removal of 5 bases from V and 1 base from J, the junction contained 16 bases not matched to a gene. Germline V lookup: CDR1 GTSNPN, CDR2 SVGIG (reference sequence). CDR3 in DNA: TGTGCCTGGGAGGGAGTAAGCCGGGACAGGACTTCCTACGAGCAGTACTTC. It yields the protein CAWEGVSRDRTSYEQYF.

The chain has TRBV7-9 and TRBJ2-2, with 7 nucleotides matching TRBD2. This CDR3 has 17 residues. Trimming took 5 bases from V and 6 from J; bases not matched to a gene: 15. CDR1 and CDR2 (germline): SEHNR, FQNEAQ (reference sequence). The CDR3, as DNA: TGTGCCAGCAGCCCCCCGTGGCGGGAGAGTCCGGCCGGGGAGCTGTTTTTT. As protein: CASSPPWRESPAGELFF.

This clone was picked up a small number of times. The CDR3 protein is CASSFSRTYEQYF. Here the CDR3 DNA reads TGCGCCAGCAGCTTCAGCAGAACCTACGAGCAGTACTTC. The genes are TRBV5-1 and TRBJ2-7; D ambiguous. The germline V gene encodes CDR1 SGHRS and CDR2 YFSETQ. V dropped 2 bases and J dropped 2 bases, with 8 bases sitting between them. This CDR3 comprises 13 residues.

The gene calls are TRBV5-1 and TRBJ1-4; D gene ambiguous. V was trimmed by 4 bases and J by 8 bases, leaving 15 bases between them. The CDR3 covers 14 residues. Germline V gives CDR1 SGHRS, CDR2 YFSETQ. CDR3 coding DNA: TGCGCCAGCAGCGTGCGGGTTATGGACGAAAAACTGTTTTTT. Translated, it gives CASSVRVMDEKLFF.

The CDR3 reads CASSLLNDQPQHF. As DNA, the CDR3 is TGTGCCAGCTCACTCCTGAATGATCAGCCCCAGCATTTT. The rearrangement links TRBV18 to TRBJ1-5; D remains unclear. Trimming pared 4 bases from V and 5 bases from J, leaving 9 bases between. The CDR3 is made up of 13 amino acids. Looked up from germline, CDR1 is KGHSH and CDR2 is LQKENI.

The chain couples TRBV2 to TRBJ1-1; D uncertain. This CDR3 has 13 amino acids. V was pared by 8 bases and J by 0 bases, with 10 bases between. CDR1 SNHLY and CDR2 FYNNEI come from the germline V gene. The CDR3 protein is CASAAQVNTEAFF. CDR3 nucleotides: TGTGCCAGCGCAGCGCAGGTGAACACTGAAGCTTTCTTT.

Worth noting for this clone: This same CDR3 is encoded by further DNA sequences in the sample. V is TRBV15 and J is TRBJ1-5; D gene uncertain. This CDR3 spans 15 amino acids. CDR1 is LNHNV and CDR2 is YYDKDF in the germline V gene (reference sequence). Trimming took 0 bases from V and 0 from J, leaving 6 bases between them. The DNA for the CDR3 is TGTGCCACCAGCAGAGATCTTTATAGCAATCAGCCCCAGCATTTT. This translates into CATSRDLYSNQPQHF.

The chain uses TRBV6-1 and TRBJ1-2; a possible D gene is TRBD1 (5 bases). The germline V gene encodes CDR1 MNHNS and CDR2 SASEGT. V gave up 6 bases and J gave up 8 bases, with 19 bases separating them. The CDR3 consists of 14 residues. The CDR3 sequence: CASRESGGIGGYTF. In nucleotides, the CDR3 is TGTGCCAGCAGGGAGTCTGGGGGAATCGGCGGCTACACCTTC.

On this clone: A far larger clone lies a single base away; this is likely a read error. This same CDR3 is encoded by further DNA sequences in the sample. J is TRBJ2-5 and V is TRBV27; no reliable D call. CDR3 length equals 12 residues. Germline V gene lookup returns CDR1 MNHEY and CDR2 SMNVEV (reference sequence). V was clipped by 5 bases and J by 0 bases, with 4 bases between them. CDR3 nucleotide sequence: TGTGCCAGCAGTCCGTACCAAGAGACCCAGTACTTC. It codes for CASSPYQETQYF.

This clone was counted many times. Distinct nucleotide sequences in the sample also encode this CDR3. The CDR3 sequence is CASSYRDRVQETQYF. The CDR3 coding sequence is TGTGCCAGCAGTTATAGGGACAGGGTCCAAGAGACCCAGTACTTC. The chain carries TRBV6-5 and TRBJ2-5; 9 bases are shared with TRBD1. V lost 3 bases and J lost 1; bases outside the gene matches: 3. Germline assignment: CDR1 MNHEY and CDR2 SVGAGI. The CDR3 spans 15 residues.

The chain combines TRBV5-1 with TRBJ1-2; D uncertain. The V end lost 5 bases, the J end lost 0 bases, and 17 bases lay between the germline ends. Germline CDR1 and CDR2: SGHRS and YFSETQ. The CDR3 loop spans 16 amino acids. This chain's CDR3 is CASRPPGGSSNYGYTF. CDR3 DNA sequence: TGCGCCAGCAGACCTCCCGGAGGGAGTTCTAACTATGGCTACACCTTC. Looking up the rest from reference TRBV5-1 and TRBJ1-2 gives the full variable domain: KAGVTQTPRYLIKTRGQQVTLSCSPISGHRSVSWYQQTPGQGLQFLFEYFSETQRNKGNFPGRFSGRQFSNSRSEMNVSTLELGDSALYLCASRPPGGSSNYGYTFGSGTRLTVV.

As for this clone: Just one base apart from a much larger clone, this may be a read error. Additional DNA sequences in this sample encode the identical CDR3. V usage is TRBV30 and J usage is TRBJ1-2, with D perhaps matching TRBD1 (6 bases). Germline V gene data show CDR1 as GTSNPN and CDR2 as SVGIG (reference sequence). This CDR3 is built from 14 residues. Written as DNA, the CDR3 is TGTGCATGGACCCCCTCTGAGACAGGCTATGGCTACACCTTC. Its translation: CAWTPSETGYGYTF.

The chain couples TRBV9 to TRBJ2-4; tentatively, D is TRBD2 (6 bases). The germline V gene has CDR1 SGDLS and CDR2 YYNGEE. This CDR3 has 15 residues. Trimming shortened V by 7 bases and J by 1 base, and 15 bases separated the two germline ends. The CDR3 protein is CASSRGGTAKNIQYF. The DNA for the CDR3 is TGTGCCAGCTCGAGGGGCGGGACTGCCAAAAACATTCAGTACTTC.

This clone has only a few counts. This chain connects TRBV25-1 to TRBJ1-5; no reliable D call. Germline V lookup: CDR1 MGHDK, CDR2 SYGVNS. Deletions cut 4 bases from V and 3 bases from J, with 10 bases between. There are 14 residues in the CDR3. The CDR3: CASSVGYFNQPQHF. The CDR3 nucleotides read TGTGCCAGCAGTGTGGGATATTTCAATCAGCCCCAGCATTTT.

The gene calls are TRBV18 and TRBJ2-1; 12 bases are a match to TRBD2. The CDR3 is 15 residues long. V lost 5 bases, J lost 7 bases, and 6 bases stayed unmatched. CDR1 KGHSH and CDR2 LQKENI come from the germline V gene. The CDR3 DNA follows: TGTGCCAGCTCAAAAGGACTAGCGGGAATGAATGAGCAGTTCTTC. It translates to CASSKGLAGMNEQFF.

The rearrangement uses TRBV28 and TRBJ1-4, with 8 bases lining up with TRBD1. This CDR3 is built from 17 residues. CDR1 and CDR2 (germline): MDHEN, SYDVKM. J was trimmed by 8 bases and V by 1 base; bases with no gene match: 12. CDR3 amino acids: CASSLSMDRVWEEKLFF. The CDR3 coding sequence is TGTGCCAGCAGTTTATCCATGGACAGGGTTTGGGAGGAAAAACTGTTTTTT.